Below are 27 T cell receptor beta chains sequenced from a single sample in a study of T cells in tumors after PD-1 blockade. TCRdb's copy holds only in-frame clones and misses some; the assay was immunoSEQ multiplex PCR. The table records 60,000 or so clones, around three quarters of them present only once. The material was PBMCs, obtained before anti-PD-1 treatment. The receptors were sampled from a human donor with basal cell carcinoma.

The chain combines TRBV18 with TRBJ1-1; tentatively, D is TRBD1 (6 bases). CDR1 and CDR2 from the germline V gene are KGHSH and LQKENI. The V gene lost 6 bases and the J gene lost 2 bases, with 16 bases spanning the gap. The CDR3 runs to 15 residues. CDR3 nucleotide sequence: TGTGCCAGCTCGAACCGGGACAACGGCAACACTGAAGCTTTCTTT. Amino acids: CASSNRDNGNTEAFF. The entire variable domain, with the rest obtained from reference TRBV18 and TRBJ1-1, is as follows: NAGVMQNPRHLVRRRGQEARLRCSPMKGHSHVYWYRQLPEEGLKFMVYLQKENIIDESGMPKERFSAEFPKEGPSILRIQQVVRGDSAAYFCASSNRDNGNTEAFFGQGTRLTVV.

V is TRBV6-5 and J is TRBJ2-7; possible D gene TRBD2, 5 bases. The CDR3 consists of 13 residues. V shed 8 bases and J shed 0 bases, with 11 bases lying between them. Germline V gene lookup returns CDR1 MNHEY and CDR2 SVGAGI. CDR3 protein: CASRRSPSYEQYF. The CDR3, as DNA: TGTGCCAGCCGGAGGTCTCCCTCCTACGAGCAGTACTTC.

The chain employs TRBV18 and TRBJ2-1; D is possibly TRBD2 (6 bases). Germline V gene data show CDR1 as KGHSH and CDR2 as LQKENI. V was cut by 2 bases and J by 5 bases, with 10 bases left in between. The CDR3 is made up of 14 amino acids. Here the CDR3 DNA reads TGTGCCAGCTCACCATTGGCGGGGAACAATGAGCAGTTCTTC. Translated, it gives CASSPLAGNNEQFF.

This chain links TRBV5-1 with TRBJ2-2, with 11 bases matching TRBD2. Germline V gene lookup returns CDR1 SGHRS and CDR2 YFSETQ. This CDR3 spans 16 amino acids. Trimming took 6 bases from V and 5 from J; bases not matched to a gene: 9. This CDR3 reads CASKVAGGPLTGELFF. CDR3 DNA sequence: TGCGCCAGCAAGGTAGCGGGGGGGCCGCTTACCGGGGAGCTGTTTTTT.

The CDR3 sequence is CASSDGQAYEQYF. Written as DNA, the CDR3 is TGTGCCAGCAGTGACGGACAGGCCTACGAGCAGTACTTC. The chain has TRBV12-3 or TRBV12-4 and TRBJ2-7, with 7 bases fitting TRBD1. The CDR3 length is 13 residues. V shed 5 bases and J 2 bases; nucleotides not matched to a gene: 3.

The rearrangement joins TRBV30 to TRBJ1-4; weak D call: TRBD1 (5 bases). Trimming removed 4 bases from V and 10 bases from J, with 13 bases in between. This CDR3 contains 12 residues. The germline gives CDR1 GTSNPN, CDR2 SVGIG (reference sequence). CDR3 nucleotide sequence: TGTGCCTGGATGGCAGGGACGGGAAAACTGTTTTTT. Amino acid sequence: CAWMAGTGKLFF.

The count of this clone is one. The rearrangement joins TRBV30 to TRBJ2-7; no clear D. Trimming stripped 2 bases from V and 6 bases from J, with 20 bases between. Germline values: CDR1 GTSNPN, CDR2 SVGIG (reference sequence). CDR3 size: 15 residues. CDR3: CAWSPALLTSTEQYF. CDR3 sequence (DNA): TGTGCCTGGAGTCCAGCCCTTCTCACCTCTACCGAGCAGTACTTC.

The count of this clone is one. The chain carries TRBV19 and TRBJ1-6; possible D gene TRBD1, 5 bases. The germline V and J ends were trimmed by 1 base and 8 bases, with 18 bases remaining between them. The CDR3 totals 17 residues. Per the germline V gene, CDR1 is LNHDA and CDR2 is SQIVND (reference sequence). This CDR3 reads CASSIAITGRAYSPLHF. The CDR3 DNA sequence: TGTGCCAGTAGTATAGCGATTACCGGCAGGGCGTATTCACCCCTCCACTTT. Using reference TRBV19 and TRBJ1-6 for the parts outside the CDR3, the full variable domain is DGGITQSPKYLFRKEGQNVTLSCEQNLNHDAMYWYRQDPGQGLRLIYYSQIVNDFQKGDIAEGYSVSREKKESFPLTVTSAQKNPTAFYLCASSIAITGRAYSPLHFGNGTRLTVT.

The genes are TRBV5-1 and TRBJ1-1; the match to TRBD1 covers 7 bases. J was trimmed by 6 bases and V by 2 bases; bases with no gene match: 4. The CDR3 length is 13 residues. Germline V gives CDR1 SGHRS, CDR2 YFSETQ. The CDR3 DNA follows: TGCGCCAGCAGCTTAGGGGGACAGCCTGAAGCTTTCTTT. Amino acids: CASSLGGQPEAFF.

This chain joins TRBV3-1 (or the pseudogene TRBV3-2) and TRBJ2-5; D is possibly TRBD2 (6 bases). The CDR3 has 16 amino acids. Trimming took 1 base from V and 2 from J, leaving 14 bases between them. Germline loops: CDR1 LGHDT, CDR2 YNNKEL (reference sequence). The CDR3 DNA is TGTGCCAGCAGCCAAGTAATACCGGGAGCACAAGAGACCCAGTACTTC. The encoded protein is CASSQVIPGAQETQYF.

J is TRBJ1-3 and V is TRBV14, with D possibly TRBD1 on 5 matching bases. Per germline, CDR1 SGHDN and CDR2 FVKESK. The V end lost 2 bases, the J end lost 2 bases, and 13 bases lay between the germline ends. There are 16 residues in the CDR3. As DNA, the CDR3 is TGTGCCAGCAGCCAAACCACAGGAAGACCTGGAAACACCATATATTTT. Protein sequence: CASSQTTGRPGNTIYF.

This sequence joins TRBV30 and TRBJ1-1; D ambiguous. In germline, CDR1 is GTSNPN, CDR2 SVGIG (reference sequence). Trimming pared 2 bases from V and 1 base from J, leaving 14 bases between. CDR3 length: 15 residues. The CDR3 DNA follows: TGTGCCTGGAGTACATCCGGACTGACGAACACTGAAGCTTTCTTT. This encodes CAWSTSGLTNTEAFF.

This clone is termed medium-sized. The rearrangement uses TRBV12-3 or TRBV12-4 and TRBJ2-7; D is uncertain. Trimming left V 3 bases short and J 2 bases short, with 8 bases between. CDR3 size: 13 residues. CDR3 nucleotides: TGTGCCAGCAGTTTGTGGCACCCCTACGAGCAGTACTTC. Translation gives CASSLWHPYEQYF.

The gene calls are TRBV30 and TRBJ1-2, with D unclear. The germline V gene encodes CDR1 GTSNPN and CDR2 SVGIG (reference sequence). CDR3 size: 16 residues. Trimming pared 4 bases from V and 6 bases from J, leaving 24 bases between. Here the CDR3 reads CAWTYSTKLDTDGYTF. The CDR3 DNA reads as TGTGCCTGGACCTACTCTACGAAACTTGATACGGATGGCTACACCTTC.

The chain is built from TRBV7-8 and TRBJ1-1, with a tentative D call TRBD1 (6 bases). Trimming stripped 7 bases from V and 4 bases from J, with 16 bases between. CDR1 SGHVS and CDR2 FQNEAQ come from the germline V gene. The CDR3 contains 14 residues. CDR3 protein: CASNPQGVSTEAFF. CDR3 sequence (DNA): TGTGCCAGCAATCCACAGGGTGTAAGCACTGAAGCTTTCTTT.

The chain recombines TRBV10-3 with TRBJ2-1; 7 bases match TRBD2. Germline trimming cut 0 bases from V and 3 bases from J; bases unmatched to any gene: 8. The V gene's germline CDR1 is ENHRY and CDR2 SYGVKD. CDR3 length: 17 amino acids. The DNA for the CDR3 is TGTGCCATCAGTGAGTCCGAGGCTAGCGGTGACTACAATGAGCAGTTCTTC. Translation gives CAISESEASGDYNEQFF.

A few counts support this clone. V usage is TRBV6-6 and J usage is TRBJ1-1; D remains unclear. Trimming took 5 bases from V and 5 from J, leaving 21 bases between them. Germline-derived CDR1 and CDR2 are MNHNY and SVGAGI (reference sequence). This CDR3 is 16 amino acids long. In DNA, the CDR3 is TGTGCCAGCAGTCGAAGTGTTGGACCTACGGGGACTGAAGCTTTCTTT. This codes for CASSRSVGPTGTEAFF.

This clone showed up just a few times. The rearrangement joins TRBV27 to TRBJ2-1; D unresolved. Between the trimmed V and J ends, which lost 4 bases and 10 bases, there was a span of 17 bases. The germline V gene has CDR1 MNHEY and CDR2 SMNVEV (reference sequence). The CDR3 is 14 amino acids. The DNA of the CDR3 is TGTGCCAGCAGTTCCAACCATCTCAGCATAGAGCAGTTCTTC. Its protein is CASSSNHLSIEQFF.

This clone is a singleton in its sample. This chain uses TRBV5-1 with TRBJ2-3; 8 nucleotides match TRBD2. Germline V gene sequence: CDR1 SGHRS, CDR2 YFSETQ. Trimming removed 0 bases from V and 5 bases from J; junction bases left unmatched: 5. This CDR3 comprises 15 residues. The chain's CDR3 is CASSLVGGAIDTQYF. CDR3 bases: TGCGCCAGCAGCTTGGTCGGGGGGGCGATAGATACGCAGTATTTT. The full variable domain, completed using reference TRBV5-1 and TRBJ2-3, is KAGVTQTPRYLIKTRGQQVTLSCSPISGHRSVSWYQQTPGQGLQFLFEYFSETQRNKGNFPGRFSGRQFSNSRSEMNVSTLELGDSALYLCASSLVGGAIDTQYFGPGTRLTVL.

This CDR3 reads CASSVDPGVRETQYF. Here the CDR3 DNA reads TGTGCCAGCAGCGTAGATCCAGGGGTGAGAGAGACCCAGTACTTC. The chain uses TRBV9 and TRBJ2-5, with D maybe TRBD1 (6 bases). In germline, CDR1 is SGDLS, CDR2 YYNGEE. V lost 0 bases and J 4 bases, leaving 13 bases between the germline ends. CDR3 length: 15 amino acids.

The chain has TRBV7-2 and TRBJ1-6; the D gene is possibly TRBD1 (6 bases). The CDR3 has 15 amino acids. The germline V gene has CDR1 SGHTA and CDR2 FQGNSA. V was shortened by 1 base and J by 7 bases, with 11 bases between the two germline ends. This chain's CDR3 is CASSLGQAPNSPLHF. In nucleotides, the CDR3 is TGTGCCAGCAGCTTAGGACAGGCGCCCAATTCACCCCTCCACTTT.

In its sample, this clone was seen a few times. The chain couples TRBV6-5 to TRBJ1-6, with D maybe TRBD1 (6 bases). CDR3 length: 15 residues. The V end was cut by 6 bases, the J end by 7 bases, with 16 bases between. Germline CDR1 is MNHEY and CDR2 is SVGAGI. CDR3 amino acids: CASSLQQGFNSPLHF. In nucleotides, the CDR3 is TGTGCCAGCAGCCTTCAACAGGGATTCAATTCACCCCTCCACTTT.

This clone was seen just once. V usage is TRBV6-5 and J usage is TRBJ1-1; D perhaps matches TRBD1 (6 bases). This CDR3 region has 14 residues. Trimming took off 10 bases at V and 4 bases at J, with 19 bases between the two ends. Germline V CDR1 and CDR2: MNHEY, SVGAGI. CDR3: CATASGAPVTEAFF. In DNA form, the CDR3 reads TGTGCCACCGCGTCAGGGGCCCCCGTCACTGAAGCTTTCTTT.

The table lists this clone with a few counts. The rearrangement uses TRBV4-1 and TRBJ1-2, with D maybe TRBD1 (6 bases). The CDR3 loop spans 17 amino acids. Trimming left V 0 bases short and J 8 bases short, with 22 bases between. In germline, CDR1 is MGHRA, CDR2 YSYEKL. For the CDR3, the DNA is TGCGCCAGCAGCCAAGATCCGGGGGGGGCCCAGATGTCCGGCTACACCTTC. It specifies CASSQDPGGAQMSGYTF.

By share, this clone counts as medium-sized. The V call is TRBV7-8, the J call TRBJ1-2; D might be TRBD1 (5 bases). CDR3 length equals 17 residues. V lost 1 base and J 0 bases, leaving 15 bases between the germline ends. Germline values: CDR1 SGHVS, CDR2 FQNEAQ. CDR3 amino acids: CASSLVVLGTPNYGYTF. The CDR3 DNA follows: TGTGCCAGCAGCTTAGTCGTTTTGGGGACCCCTAACTATGGCTACACCTTC. The complete variable domain, with remaining parts taken from reference TRBV7-8 and TRBJ1-2, reads GAGVSQSPRYKVAKRGQDVALRCDPISGHVSLFWYQQALGQGPEFLTYFQNEAQLDKSGLPSDRFFAERPEGSVSTLKIQRTQQEDSAVYLCASSLVVLGTPNYGYTFGSGTRLTVV.

This chain connects TRBV29-1 to TRBJ2-3; unclear D gene. The germline V gene has CDR1 SQVTM and CDR2 ANQGSEA. Between the trimmed V and J ends, which lost 4 bases and 4 bases, there was a span of 6 bases. The CDR3 totals 11 residues. The CDR3 region is CSVVWPDTQYF. The CDR3, as DNA: TGCAGCGTTGTTTGGCCAGATACGCAGTATTTT.

The V call is TRBV5-1, the J call TRBJ2-7; D is ambiguous. Germline V gives CDR1 SGHRS, CDR2 YFSETQ. The CDR3 covers 13 residues. The germline V and J ends were trimmed by 4 bases and 6 bases, with 14 bases remaining between them. The CDR3 spells CASSPVSAGEQYF. The CDR3 DNA is TGCGCCAGCAGCCCGGTTTCGGCCGGCGAGCAGTACTTC.